Listed here are 14 T cell receptor beta chains from one sample, sequenced in a study of OX40 agonist ivuxolimab in advanced cancers. Method: immunoSEQ multiplex PCR; TCRdb's copy keeps in-frame clones and lacks some. Of 90,000 to 120,000 clones listed, 80% to 95% were seen once; the top ten hold about 1.2%. Material: CD4+ or CD8+ T cells sorted from blood, obtained in a trial of the OX40 agonist ivuxolimab. These receptors were obtained from an adult with an advanced solid tumor such as melanoma, head and neck, liver or kidney cancer.

The chain links TRBV5-6 to TRBJ2-3, with D perhaps matching TRBD2 (5 bases). The CDR3 covers 15 residues. Between the trimmed V and J ends, which lost 2 bases and 4 bases, there was a span of 14 bases. The V gene's germline CDR1 is SGHDT and CDR2 YYEEEE. Written as DNA, the CDR3 is TGTGCCAGCAGCTTTGATGGGAGAGCGGCAGATACGCAGTATTTT. As protein: CASSFDGRAADTQYF.

To note about this clone: The same CDR3 also results from other DNA sequences found in this sample. V gene TRBV7-3 combines with J gene TRBJ2-1; 11 positions match TRBD2. V lost 3 bases and J lost 7; bases outside the gene matches: 5. In germline, CDR1 is SGHTA, CDR2 FQGTGA. This CDR3 region has 15 residues. CDR3 region: CASSLLAGGPNEQFF. DNA of the CDR3: TGTGCCAGCAGCTTGTTAGCGGGAGGGCCAAATGAGCAGTTCTTC.

V is TRBV7-9 and J is TRBJ1-2; 11 nucleotides match TRBD1. In germline, CDR1 is SEHNR, CDR2 FQNEAQ (reference sequence). The CDR3 covers 16 residues. Losses at the gene ends were 5 bases for V and 4 bases for J; bases not matched to a gene: 9. CDR3 DNA sequence: TGTGCCAGCAGCCAAAGCGGGACAGGGGGGATCTATGGCTACACCTTC. Translating gives CASSQSGTGGIYGYTF. Together with reference TRBV7-9 and TRBJ1-2, the CDR3 gives the full variable domain: DTGVSQNPRHKITKRGQNVTFRCDPISEHNRLYWYRQTLGQGPEFLTYFQNEAQLEKSRLLSDRFSAERPKGSFSTLEIQRTEQGDSAMYLCASSQSGTGGIYGYTFGSGTRLTVV.

The chain links TRBV6-6 to TRBJ2-2; 10 bases fit TRBD1. The V gene's germline CDR1 is MNHNY and CDR2 SVGAGI (reference sequence). J gave up 7 bases and V 6 bases, and 8 bases lay outside the gene matches. There are 15 residues in the CDR3. DNA for the CDR3: TGTGCCAGCAGCTCTCAGACAGGGGGCAGCGGGGAGCTGTTTTTT. Its translation: CASSSQTGGSGELFF.

The chain is built from TRBV19 and TRBJ2-1; 7 bases map to TRBD2. The germline V gene has CDR1 LNHDA and CDR2 SQIVND (reference sequence). CDR3 length: 15 amino acids. With 2 bases clipped from V and 1 base from J, the junction kept 2 bases outside the gene matches. CDR3 region: CASSISGLSYNEQFF. In DNA form, the CDR3 reads TGTGCCAGTAGTATATCGGGACTATCCTACAATGAGCAGTTCTTC.

The V call is TRBV7-9, the J call TRBJ2-3; D is unclear. Trimming removed 2 bases from V and 0 bases from J, with 6 bases in between. The germline gives CDR1 SEHNR, CDR2 FQNEAQ (reference sequence). CDR3 length: 14 residues. CDR3 residues: CASSLFTSTDTQYF. CDR3 nucleotide sequence: TGTGCCAGCAGCTTATTCACGAGCACAGATACGCAGTATTTT. The full variable domain, with the rest looked up from reference TRBV7-9 and TRBJ2-3, is DTGVSQNPRHKITKRGQNVTFRCDPISEHNRLYWYRQTLGQGPEFLTYFQNEAQLEKSRLLSDRFSAERPKGSFSTLEIQRTEQGDSAMYLCASSLFTSTDTQYFGPGTRLTVL.

The V call is TRBV7-9, the J call TRBJ1-2, with D maybe TRBD1 (5 bases). CDR1 and CDR2 from the germline V gene are SEHNR and FQNEAQ (reference sequence). V was pared by 5 bases and J by 0 bases, with 7 bases between. The CDR3 consists of 13 residues. The CDR3 coding sequence is TGTGCCAGCAGCCCGACAGCTAACTATGGCTACACCTTC. Its translation is CASSPTANYGYTF.

The rearrangement joins TRBV18 to TRBJ1-5, with 11 bases lining up with TRBD1. This CDR3 has 17 amino acids. The germline gives CDR1 KGHSH, CDR2 LQKENI. The V and J ends lost 1 base and 2 bases, in that order; junction bases with no gene match: 4. CDR3 coding DNA: TGTGCCAGCTCACCACAGGACAGGGGGCTTGGCAATCAGCCCCAGCATTTT. Translated: CASSPQDRGLGNQPQHF.

This chain joins TRBV28 and TRBJ2-1; 9 bases fit TRBD2. V was clipped by 2 bases and J by 9 bases; unmatched bases: 8. CDR1 and CDR2 (germline): MDHEN, SYDVKM. This CDR3 region has 15 residues. The CDR3 spells CASSLGIAGAVEQFF. The CDR3 DNA reads as TGTGCCAGCAGTTTAGGGATAGCGGGAGCGGTTGAGCAGTTCTTC.

The chain combines TRBV5-6 with TRBJ1-1; 9 bases fit TRBD1. After removal of 4 bases from V and 7 bases from J, the junction contained 5 bases not matched to a gene. The CDR3 has 13 residues. The germline CDR1 and CDR2 sequences are SGHDT and YYEEEE. DNA for the CDR3: TGTGCCAGCAGCCATGACAGGGGGGTTGAAGCTTTCTTT. It codes for CASSHDRGVEAFF. The full variable domain, in which reference TRBV5-6 and TRBJ1-1 provide the parts outside the CDR3, is DAGVTQSPTHLIKTRGQQVTLRCSPKSGHDTVSWYQQALGQGPQFIFQYYEEEERQRGNFPDRFSGHQFPNYSSELNVNALLLGDSALYLCASSHDRGVEAFFGQGTRLTVV.

The DNA of the CDR3 is TGCGCCAGCCGCCGGACAGCTAGCACAGATACGCAGTATTTT. Its translation is CASRRTASTDTQYF. V is TRBV4-1 and J is TRBJ2-3, with TRBD1 as a possible D gene (6 bases). Trimming took 8 bases from V and 0 from J, leaving 12 bases between them. The CDR3 consists of 14 residues. Germline CDR1 reads MGHRA; CDR2 reads YSYEKL.

The chain has TRBV11-2 and TRBJ2-7, with a weak D call TRBD2 (6 bases). The CDR3 runs to 14 residues. CDR1 is SGHAT and CDR2 is FQNNGV in the germline V gene. V shed 3 bases and J shed 0 bases, with 9 bases lying between them. The CDR3 coding sequence is TGTGCCAGCAGCTTGTGGCGGGGCTCCTACGAGCAGTACTTC. This translates into CASSLWRGSYEQYF.

J is TRBJ2-2 and V is TRBV10-3; TRBD1 aligns across 7 bases. The CDR3 has 14 amino acids. The junction had 7 bases not matched to a gene; V was cut back by 10 bases and J by 2 bases. The germline V gene encodes CDR1 ENHRY and CDR2 SYGVKD. CDR3 bases: TGTGCCACCAGCCGGGACAGTAACACCGGGGAGCTGTTTTTT. Its translation is CATSRDSNTGELFF.

The V call is TRBV7-9, the J call TRBJ2-3; D gene ambiguous. This CDR3 region has 13 residues. The germline CDR1 and CDR2 sequences are SEHNR and FQNEAQ (reference sequence). The V end lost 7 bases, the J end lost 0 bases, and 8 bases lay between the germline ends. CDR3 residues: CASTLGSTDTQYF. The CDR3 bases are TGTGCCAGCACCCTGGGTAGCACAGATACGCAGTATTTT.